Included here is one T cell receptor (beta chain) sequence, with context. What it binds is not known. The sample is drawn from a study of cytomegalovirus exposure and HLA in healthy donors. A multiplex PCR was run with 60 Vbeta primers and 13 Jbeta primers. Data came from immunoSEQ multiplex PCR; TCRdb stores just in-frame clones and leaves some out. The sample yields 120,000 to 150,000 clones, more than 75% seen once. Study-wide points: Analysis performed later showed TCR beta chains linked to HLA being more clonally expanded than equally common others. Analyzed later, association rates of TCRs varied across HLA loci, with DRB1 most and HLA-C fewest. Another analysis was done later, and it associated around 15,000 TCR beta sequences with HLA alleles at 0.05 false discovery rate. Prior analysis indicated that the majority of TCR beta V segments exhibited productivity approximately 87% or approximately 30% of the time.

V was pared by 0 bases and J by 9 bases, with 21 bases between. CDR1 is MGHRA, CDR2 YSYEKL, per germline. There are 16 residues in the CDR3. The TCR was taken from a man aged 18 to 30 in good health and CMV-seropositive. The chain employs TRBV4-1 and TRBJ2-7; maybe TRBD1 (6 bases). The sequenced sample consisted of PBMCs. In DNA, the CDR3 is TGCGCCAGCAGCCAAGAAGCGAGGGTGACAGGCGGAGGGCAGTACTTC. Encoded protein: CASSQEARVTGGGQYF.